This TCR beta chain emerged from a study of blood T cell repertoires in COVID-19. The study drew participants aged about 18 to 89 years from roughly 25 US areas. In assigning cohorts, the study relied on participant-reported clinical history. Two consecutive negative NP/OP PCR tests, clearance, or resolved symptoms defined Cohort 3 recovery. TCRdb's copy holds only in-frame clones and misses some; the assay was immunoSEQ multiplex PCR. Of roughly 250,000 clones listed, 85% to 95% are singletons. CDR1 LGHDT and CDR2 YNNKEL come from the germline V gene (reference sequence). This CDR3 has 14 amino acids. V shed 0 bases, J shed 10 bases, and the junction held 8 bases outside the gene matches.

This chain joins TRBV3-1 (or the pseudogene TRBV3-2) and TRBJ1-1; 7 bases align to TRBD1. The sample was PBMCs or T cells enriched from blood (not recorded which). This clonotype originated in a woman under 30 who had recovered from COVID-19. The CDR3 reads CASSQDGGTVLAFF. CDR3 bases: TGTGCCAGCAGCCAAGATGGAGGGACAGTGCTAGCTTTCTTT.